These T cell receptor beta chains were read from a single sample in a study of metastatic and nonmetastatic thyroid tumors. Using MiXCR, TCRdb reanalyzed the PCR reads. Among tens of thousands of clones listed, 15% to 20% were seen once. Sample: blood. The source is a female donor with papillary thyroid cancer or a benign thyroid nodule (not recorded which). Some clones in this sample may be carry-over from other donors' samples. Both conserved end residues are part of each CDR3. The D gene is left open where the match is weak. Size is omitted from some rows. Given values are once, few, many or a class for expanded clones.

v_gene	d_gene	abundance	j_gene	CDR3nt	CDR3aa
TRBV5-1	TRBD1	many	TRBJ2-7	TGCGCCAGCACCACGGGACAGGGTCTCTACGAGCAGTACTTC	CASTTGQGLYEQYF
TRBV7-9	TRBD1	many	TRBJ2-7	TGTGCCAGCAGCTTAGCCGGGACAGGGGACGAGCAGTACTTC	CASSLAGTGDEQYF
TRBV29-1	-	many	TRBJ2-5	TGCAGCGTTGATCCTGAAGAGACCCAGTACTTC	CSVDPEETQYF
TRBV20-1	-	many	TRBJ2-7	TGCAGTGCTAGTTTCGCCGGCTACGAGCAGTACTTC	CSASFAGYEQYF
TRBV4-2	-	many	TRBJ1-2	TGTGCCAGCAGCCAAGAGGGTAATATGGTGGGCGGCTACACCTTC	CASSQEGNMVGGYTF
TRBV9	-	many	TRBJ2-1	TGTGCCAGCAGCGTAGTCCTAAGTCCAAAAGCCCATGAGCAGTTCTTC	CASSVVLSPKAHEQFF
TRBV20-1	-	many	TRBJ2-1	TGCAGTGCTAGAGAGGGGGGGCCTTTCAATGAGCAGTTCTTC	CSAREGGPFNEQFF
TRBV5-5	-	many	TRBJ1-6	TGTGCCAGCAGTCCTACCGGACTAGGAGATTCACCCCTCCACTTT	CASSPTGLGDSPLHF
TRBV14	TRBD1	many	TRBJ1-2	TGTGCCAGCAGCCAAGATGGAGTGGCCAGGGGGTTTGACTATGGCTACACCTTC	CASSQDGVARGFDYGYTF
TRBV9	TRBD2	many	TRBJ2-1	TGTGCCAGCAGCGTAGCCCCTAGCGGGGGGTACAATGAGCAGTTCTTC	CASSVAPSGGYNEQFF
TRBV5-1	-	-	TRBJ2-1	TGCGCCAGCAGCCCTTTAGCGTGGGGGCCGGGTGAGCAGTTCTTC	CASSPLAWGPGEQFF
TRBV2	-	many	TRBJ1-1	TGTGCCAGCAGTAGGGACCCGAACACTGAAGCTTTCTTT	CASSRDPNTEAFF
TRBV6-1	-	many	TRBJ2-2	TGTGCCAGCAGTCCAACAGGGAGAGGCACCGGGGAGCTGTTTTTT	CASSPTGRGTGELFF
TRBV2	TRBD1	few	TRBJ1-6	TGTGCCAGTAGTCCGCGACAGGGGACTTCACCCCTCCACTTT	CASSPRQGTSPLHF
TRBV6-1	TRBD2	-	TRBJ2-1	TGTGCCAGCGTGAGACTATCGGGAGGTTTACGCTATGAGCAGTTCTTC	CASVRLSGGLRYEQFF
TRBV7-2	-	many	TRBJ1-1	TGTGCCAGCAGCTTAGGTTGGGGGAACACTGAAGCTTTCTTT	CASSLGWGNTEAFF
TRBV7-9	-	many	TRBJ2-1	TGTGCCAGCAGCTTAGGGGGCTGGGATGAGCAGTTCTTC	CASSLGGWDEQFF
TRBV5-4	TRBD2	many	TRBJ2-3	TGTGCCAGCGGCTTCGATCTGACTAGCGGGAGGGCAGATACGCAGTATTTT	CASGFDLTSGRADTQYF
TRBV27	-	many	TRBJ1-1	TGTGCCAGCAGTGTCGGGTCAGGGACTGAAGCTTTCTTT	CASSVGSGTEAFF
TRBV11-3	-	many	TRBJ2-1	TGTGCCAGCAGCTTAGCGGGGGCCTGGAATGAGCAGTTCTTC	CASSLAGAWNEQFF
TRBV20-1	-	many	TRBJ1-5	TGCAGTGCTAAACGTCTGTTTGATCAGCCCCAGCATTTT	CSAKRLFDQPQHF
TRBV19	-	many	TRBJ2-5	TGTGCCAGTAGTATAGGGGTCGGGGGGCACCAAGAGACCCAGTACTTC	CASSIGVGGHQETQYF
TRBV11-3	-	many	TRBJ1-1	TGTGCCAGCAGCCGTGGCAGGGGCGCGTTCACTGAAGCTTTCTTT	CASSRGRGAFTEAFF
TRBV7-2	-	many	TRBJ2-7	TGTGCCAGCAGCTTAGCCAGGGCCGCCGAGCAGTACTTC	CASSLARAAEQYF
TRBV14	-	many	TRBJ2-6	TGTGCCAGCAGCCAAGTATTAGGCTCTGGGGCCAACGTCCTGACTTTC	CASSQVLGSGANVLTF
TRBV5-6	-	many	TRBJ2-7	TGTGCCAGCAGCTTGACAGTATCCTACGAGCAGTACTTC	CASSLTVSYEQYF
TRBV6-1	-	medium-sized	TRBJ1-3	TGTGCCAGCAGTGACGCCAGCACCGAGGGAAACACCATATATTTT	CASSDASTEGNTIYF
TRBV5-1	-	many	TRBJ2-5	TGCGCCAGCAGCTTAACGGGACAAGAAGAGACCCAGTACTTC	CASSLTGQEETQYF
TRBV11-2	TRBD2	many	TRBJ2-3	TGTGCCAGCAGCTTAGATCGGGGTGGACTAGCGGGGGGCACAGATACGCAGTATTTT	CASSLDRGGLAGGTDTQYF
TRBV6-5	TRBD2	many	TRBJ2-1	TGTGCCAGCAGTTACCCCACTAGCGGGAATTACAATGAGCAGTTCTTC	CASSYPTSGNYNEQFF